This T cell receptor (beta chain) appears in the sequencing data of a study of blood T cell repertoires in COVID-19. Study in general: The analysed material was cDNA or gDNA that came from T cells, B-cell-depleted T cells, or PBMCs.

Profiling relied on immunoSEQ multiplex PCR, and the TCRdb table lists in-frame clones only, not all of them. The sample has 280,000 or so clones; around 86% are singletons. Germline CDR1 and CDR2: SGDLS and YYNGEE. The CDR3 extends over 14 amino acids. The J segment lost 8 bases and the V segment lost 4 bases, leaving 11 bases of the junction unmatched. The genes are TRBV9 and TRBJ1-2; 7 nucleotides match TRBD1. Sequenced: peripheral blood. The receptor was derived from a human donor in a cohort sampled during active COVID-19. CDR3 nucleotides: TGTGCCAGCAGCAAACGACAGGGTCCCCCGGGCTACACCTTC. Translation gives CASSKRQGPPGYTF.